These 25 T cell receptor beta chains were all obtained from the same sample, sequenced in a study of blood T cell repertoires in COVID-19. Produced via immunoSEQ multiplex PCR; TCRdb's table is partial and in-frame only. This table has some 300,000 clones, around 87% appearing once. Sequenced: PBMCs or T cells enriched from blood (not recorded which). These receptors were obtained from a young woman with acute COVID-19.

The chain is built from TRBV28 and TRBJ1-2; no firm D call. Germline CDR1 and CDR2: MDHEN and SYDVKM. V lost 3 bases and J 4 bases, leaving 9 bases between the germline ends. The CDR3 contains 13 residues. The DNA for the CDR3 is TGTGCCAGCAGTTTTGGAGGAGGCTATGGCTACACCTTC. Amino acids: CASSFGGGYGYTF.

The CDR3 DNA reads as TGTGCCAGCAGCCCTCGTTCCGGGACACGAGTTCCCGATGAGCAGTTCTTC. Its translation is CASSPRSGTRVPDEQFF. The V gene is TRBV7-6, the J gene TRBJ2-1, with D possibly matching TRBD1 (6 bases). V lost 5 bases, J lost 8 bases, and 25 bases lay in between. Germline V gene lookup returns CDR1 SGHVS and CDR2 FNYEAQ. This CDR3 spans 17 amino acids.

This chain links TRBV5-6 with TRBJ2-1, with a tentative D call TRBD1 (6 bases). Trimming left V 1 base short and J 7 bases short, with 9 bases between. This CDR3 has 13 amino acids. Germline V gene sequence: CDR1 SGHDT, CDR2 YYEEEE. The CDR3 bases are TGTGCCAGCAGCTTGTTGAGGGGGAATGAGCAGTTCTTC. Translating it yields CASSLLRGNEQFF.

This sequence joins TRBV5-1 and TRBJ1-2; TRBD1 is a possible D gene (5 bases). Germline assignment: CDR1 SGHRS and CDR2 YFSETQ. V lost 4 bases to trimming and J lost 8 bases, with 15 bases between them. The CDR3 has 13 residues. The CDR3 sequence is CASSPGGVRGYTF. The CDR3 nucleotides are TGCGCCAGCAGCCCGGGGGGGGTGCGCGGCTACACCTTC.

This chain uses TRBV11-3 with TRBJ1-2; the match to TRBD1 covers 7 bases. The J segment lost 6 bases and the V segment lost 5 bases, leaving 3 bases of the junction unmatched. Germline V gene data show CDR1 as SGHNT and CDR2 as YENEEA. This CDR3 region has 12 residues. CDR3 in DNA: TGTGCCAGCAGCATCGGGACAGATGGCTACACCTTC. It encodes CASSIGTDGYTF.

A single count supports this clone. The CDR3 nucleotides are TGTGCCAGCAGCTTAGGGGGCCCGAGGTCCTATGGCTACACCTTC. Protein sequence: CASSLGGPRSYGYTF. The chain joins TRBV11-1 to TRBJ1-2; TRBD1 is a possible D gene (5 bases). V dropped 1 base and J dropped 4 bases, with 13 bases sitting between them. Germline V lookup: CDR1 SGHAT, CDR2 FQDESV (reference sequence). The CDR3 loop spans 15 amino acids. Together with reference TRBV11-1 and TRBJ1-2, the CDR3 gives the full variable domain: EAEVAQSPRYKITEKSQAVAFWCDPISGHATLYWYRQILGQGPELLVQFQDESVVDDSQLPKDRFSAERLKGVDSTLKIQPAELGDSAMYLCASSLGGPRSYGYTFGSGTRLTVV.

This clone has more than one count but fewer than ten. The chain couples TRBV5-4 to TRBJ1-2, with 9 bases that match TRBD1. The ends lost 4 bases at V and 3 bases at J; junction bases unmatched: 13. The CDR3 is made up of 17 amino acids. Germline V CDR1 and CDR2: SGHNT, YYREEE (reference sequence). CDR3 coding DNA: TGTGCCAGCAGCACCAGGACAGGGGAGGCAAACTACTATGGCTACACCTTC. Translation gives CASSTRTGEANYYGYTF.

This clone came up once. This chain joins TRBV18 and TRBJ1-1; D call uncertain. This CDR3 contains 14 residues. Between the trimmed V and J ends, which lost 3 bases and 6 bases, there was a span of 14 bases. CDR1 is KGHSH and CDR2 is LQKENI in the germline V gene. CDR3 DNA: TGTGCCAGCTCACCTCCTGAGACTATCTCTGAAGCTTTCTTT. It is translated as CASSPPETISEAFF.

This clone was found once. V usage is TRBV29-1 and J usage is TRBJ2-3, with 8 nucleotides matching TRBD1. The CDR3 consists of 15 residues. Germline CDR1 is SQVTM and CDR2 is ANQGSEA. V shed 2 bases, J shed 0 bases, and the junction held 4 bases outside the gene matches. Written as DNA, the CDR3 is TGCAGCGTTGAATTGGACAGGGCAAGCACAGATACGCAGTATTTT. As protein: CSVELDRASTDTQYF.

This clone was detected only a few times. V and J are TRBV12-3 or TRBV12-4 and TRBJ2-5; D may be TRBD2 (7 bases). V was cut by 6 bases and J by 4 bases, with 12 bases left in between. The CDR3 extends over 13 amino acids. The CDR3 reads CASREGGGETQYF. As DNA, the CDR3 is TGTGCCAGCAGAGAGGGGGGGGGAGAGACCCAGTACTTC.

This sequence joins TRBV6-5 and TRBJ2-3; TRBD2 is a possible D gene (6 bases). Trimming removed 0 bases from V and 6 bases from J, with 16 bases in between. The CDR3 loop spans 16 amino acids. Germline CDR1 and CDR2: MNHEY and SVGAGI. CDR3 residues: CASSYSIVGGMDTQYF. CDR3 in DNA: TGTGCCAGCAGTTACTCGATCGTTGGGGGGATGGATACGCAGTATTTT.

This clone was recorded only once. Germline is not matched at one junction end, which may reflect a read error. This chain connects TRBV29-1 to TRBJ2-7, with 10 bases aligning to TRBD1. The CDR3 has 14 residues. CDR1 and CDR2 from the germline V gene are SQVTM and ANQGSEA. The DNA of the CDR3 is TGCAGCGCTGAATCCGGGACAGGGGCCCACGAGCAGTACTTC. This encodes CSAESGTGAHEQYF.

The CDR3 DNA reads as TGTGCCAGCAGTCTAGATTACAATGAGCAGTTCTTC. It specifies CASSLDYNEQFF. The chain is built from TRBV28 and TRBJ2-1; no clear D. Trimming took 5 bases from V and 4 from J, leaving 6 bases between them. This CDR3 region has 12 residues. CDR1 and CDR2 from the germline V gene are MDHEN and SYDVKM.

The chain links TRBV7-9 to TRBJ1-2, with a tentative D call TRBD1 (5 bases). V was trimmed by 1 base and J by 4 bases, leaving 10 bases between them. CDR1 is SEHNR, CDR2 FQNEAQ, per germline (reference sequence). The CDR3 covers 14 residues. The CDR3 spells CASSLELQAYGYTF. The CDR3 DNA reads TGTGCCAGCAGCTTAGAACTACAGGCCTATGGCTACACCTTC.

The chain uses TRBV2 and TRBJ1-2, with D hard to call. The V end was cut by 4 bases, the J end by 8 bases, with 17 bases between. The CDR3 length is 14 residues. Germline lookup yields CDR1 SNHLY and CDR2 FYNNEI. This CDR3 is CASSVREEGGGYTF. Written as DNA, the CDR3 is TGTGCCAGCAGTGTCCGGGAGGAAGGCGGGGGCTACACCTTC.

Of note for this clone: This specimen includes other DNA sequences encoding the same CDR3. The rearrangement links TRBV6-5 to TRBJ2-7; TRBD1 matches at 7 bases. The V gene's germline CDR1 is MNHEY and CDR2 SVGAGI. The CDR3 totals 14 residues. Trimming took 0 bases from V and 1 from J; bases not matched to a gene: 0. CDR3 region: CASSYSGQSYEQYF. The CDR3 DNA reads TGTGCCAGCAGTTACTCGGGACAGTCCTACGAGCAGTACTTC.

The rearrangement uses TRBV11-3 and TRBJ1-6; 7 bases line up with TRBD1. The CDR3 is 15 residues long. The germline V gene has CDR1 SGHNT and CDR2 YENEEA. Losses at the gene ends were 4 bases for V and 10 bases for J; bases not matched to a gene: 10. This CDR3 is CASSSRQGDRSPLHF. CDR3 DNA sequence: TGTGCCAGCAGCTCCCGGCAGGGGGATAGATCACCCCTCCACTTT.

The chain is built from TRBV28 and TRBJ2-1; 9 positions match TRBD2. The CDR3 is 14 residues long. CDR1 is MDHEN, CDR2 SYDVKM, per germline. Losses at the gene ends were 5 bases for V and 4 bases for J; bases not matched to a gene: 3. CDR3 sequence reads: CASSLAGLYNEQFF. Written as DNA, the CDR3 is TGTGCCAGCAGTCTAGCGGGGCTTTACAATGAGCAGTTCTTC. The full variable domain, rest sourced from reference TRBV28 and TRBJ2-1, is DVKVTQSSRYLVKRTGEKVFLECVQDMDHENMFWYRQDPGLGLRLIYFSYDVKMKEKGDIPEGYSVSREKKERFSLILESASTNQTSMYLCASSLAGLYNEQFFGPGTRLTVL.

This chain joins TRBV9 and TRBJ2-1; 8 nucleotides match TRBD1. The length of the CDR3 is 15 residues. V gave up 4 bases and J gave up 4 bases; unmatched junction bases: 7. CDR1 is SGDLS, CDR2 YYNGEE, per germline. The CDR3 DNA follows: TGTGCCAGCAGCCCCCGGGGACAGGAATACAATGAGCAGTTCTTC. This gives the protein CASSPRGQEYNEQFF. Supplemented by reference TRBV9 and TRBJ2-1, the full variable domain reads DSGVTQTPKHLITATGQRVTLRCSPRSGDLSVYWYQQSLDQGLQFLIQYYNGEERAKGNILERFSAQQFPDLHSELNLSSLELGDSALYFCASSPRGQEYNEQFFGPGTRLTVL.

This clone was counted a few times. The chain joins TRBV10-1 to TRBJ2-7; D uncertain. Trimming cost V 5 bases and J 0 bases, with 8 bases left between them. Looked up from germline, CDR1 is WNHNN and CDR2 is SYGVQD (reference sequence). The CDR3 contains 13 residues. The CDR3 region is CASSQESSYEQYF. The DNA of the CDR3 is TGCGCCAGCAGTCAAGAGAGCTCCTACGAGCAGTACTTC.

The chain links TRBV30 to TRBJ2-7, with 12 nucleotides matching TRBD2. The germline gives CDR1 GTSNPN, CDR2 SVGIG (reference sequence). The CDR3 covers 15 residues. With V trimmed by 1 base and J by 12 bases, 13 bases remained unmatched. The CDR3 loop is CAWSDGLAGSKERYF. The CDR3 DNA reads as TGTGCCTGGAGTGACGGACTAGCGGGGTCGAAGGAGAGGTACTTC.

This chain joins TRBV5-1 and TRBJ1-6, with D possibly matching TRBD1 (5 bases). Trimming removed 1 base at V and 14 bases at J, with 13 bases between. The CDR3 runs to 13 residues. The germline CDR1 and CDR2 sequences are SGHRS and YFSETQ. CDR3 in amino acids: CASSLQQGRALHF. The CDR3 DNA reads TGCGCCAGCAGCTTGCAGCAGGGAAGGGCCCTCCACTTT.

This chain links TRBV5-1 with TRBJ1-4; possibly TRBD1 for D (6 bases). The V end lost 10 bases, the J end lost 4 bases, and 23 bases lay between the germline ends. This CDR3 has 16 amino acids. Germline assignment: CDR1 SGHRS and CDR2 YFSETQ. CDR3 DNA sequence: TGCGCCTCCCAGGACGGGGGGGACACCCTTAATGAAAAACTGTTTTTT. Protein product: CASQDGGDTLNEKLFF. The entire variable domain, with the rest obtained from reference TRBV5-1 and TRBJ1-4, is as follows: KAGVTQTPRYLIKTRGQQVTLSCSPISGHRSVSWYQQTPGQGLQFLFEYFSETQRNKGNFPGRFSGRQFSNSRSEMNVSTLELGDSALYLCASQDGGDTLNEKLFFGSGTQLSVL.

This clone was detected only once. The V gene is TRBV30, the J gene TRBJ1-2, with D tentatively TRBD1 (6 bases). Germline V lookup: CDR1 GTSNPN, CDR2 SVGIG (reference sequence). The CDR3 consists of 15 residues. V was clipped by 4 bases and J by 6 bases, with 21 bases between them. Written as DNA, the CDR3 is TGTGCCTGGAAAACACAGGGTGTCATTCTGGATGGCTACACCTTC. Its translation is CAWKTQGVILDGYTF. The full variable domain, completed using reference TRBV30 and TRBJ1-2, is SQTIHQWPATLVQPVGSPLSLECTVEGTSNPNLYWYRQAAGRGLQLLFYSVGIGQISSEVPQNLSASRPQDRQFILSSKKLLLSDSGFYLCAWKTQGVILDGYTFGSGTRLTVV.

Of note for this clone: A read error may produce the germline difference seen at one junction end. This sequence joins TRBV29-1 and TRBJ1-5; D gene uncertain. CDR3 length: 13 residues. CDR1 is SQVTM and CDR2 is ANQGSEA in the germline V gene. DNA of the CDR3: TGCAGCGTAGAAGGAGCGAGGAATCAGCCCCAGCATTTT. Translated: CSVEGARNQPQHF.